The 20 T cell receptor beta chains below all came from one sample that was sequenced in a study of monozygotic twins with inflammatory bowel disease. TCRdb derives one entry per CDR3 protein from the 5' RACE reads, leaving out DNA. The sample table sets out a few hundred thousand distinct CDR3 sequences. Sequencing input: blood. All receptors come from a human donor with ulcerative colitis or Crohn's disease, or a healthy co-twin of an affected twin (not recorded which).

This chain joins TRBV10-3 and TRBJ1-2; the TCRdb call, TRBD1, lacks DNA for checking. Germline V CDR1 and CDR2: ENHRY, SYGVKD. This CDR3 has 15 residues. The CDR3 is CAISEVRDTHYGYTF.

J is TRBJ2-7 and V is TRBV6-1; TCRdb's assignment of TRBD1 cannot be checked, as there is no DNA. The germline V gene encodes CDR1 MNHNS and CDR2 SASEGT. The CDR3 runs 14 residues. The CDR3 is CARTGQGRSCEQYF.

The rearrangement joins TRBV12-3 or TRBV12-4 to TRBJ2-5; TCRdb returns TRBD1, unconfirmable since there is no DNA. The CDR3 length is 15 residues. CDR3 protein: CASSFSGGPKETQYF.

The chain uses TRBV5-1 and TRBJ2-7. The CDR3 spans 14 residues. CDR1 is SGHRS and CDR2 is YFSETQ in the germline V gene. CDR3 protein: CASSLAEENYEQYF. Full variable domain (rest looked up from reference TRBV5-1 and TRBJ2-7): KAGVTQTPRYLIKTRGQQVTLSCSPISGHRSVSWYQQTPGQGLQFLFEYFSETQRNKGNFPGRFSGRQFSNSRSEMNVSTLELGDSALYLCASSLAEENYEQYFGPGTRLTVT.

The J gene is TRBJ2-5, the V gene TRBV5-1; TCRdb's D call of TRBD1 is untestable without DNA. The CDR3 loop spans 17 amino acids. Germline CDR1 reads SGHRS; CDR2 reads YFSETQ. This CDR3 is CASSLDIRDQGQETQYF.

The chain is built from TRBV13 and TRBJ2-5; TCRdb returns TRBD1, unconfirmable since there is no DNA. Per germline, CDR1 PRHDT and CDR2 FYEKMQ (reference sequence). The CDR3 extends over 14 amino acids. This CDR3 is CASSPGQGWETQYF.

V is TRBV6-1 and J is TRBJ2-4; TCRdb selects TRBD1, and the lack of DNA leaves this call unchecked. Germline V gives CDR1 MNHNS, CDR2 SASEGT. The CDR3 covers 15 residues. The CDR3 region is CASSGSRQGVVIQYF.

The rearrangement links TRBV5-1 to TRBJ1-6; without DNA, the TCRdb call of TRBD1 cannot be checked. CDR3 length equals 15 residues. The germline CDR1 and CDR2 sequences are SGHRS and YFSETQ. The CDR3 protein is CASSLAGVAESPLHF. Filled out from reference TRBV5-1 and TRBJ1-6, the complete variable domain reads KAGVTQTPRYLIKTRGQQVTLSCSPISGHRSVSWYQQTPGQGLQFLFEYFSETQRNKGNFPGRFSGRQFSNSRSEMNVSTLELGDSALYLCASSLAGVAESPLHFGNGTRLTVT.

The chain has TRBV5-1 and TRBJ2-2; with no DNA, the TCRdb D assignment of TRBD1 cannot be verified. The CDR3 contains 15 residues. The germline gives CDR1 SGHRS, CDR2 YFSETQ. The chain's CDR3 is CASSFRQSNTGELFF.

The gene calls are TRBV20-1 and TRBJ2-1. Per the germline V gene, CDR1 is DFQATT and CDR2 is SNEGSKA (reference sequence). CDR3 length: 16 residues. Here the CDR3 reads CSAPPSDKAAYNEQFF.

The chain links TRBV12-3 or TRBV12-4 to TRBJ2-5; TCRdb returns TRBD1, unconfirmable since there is no DNA. This CDR3 has 15 amino acids. The CDR3 is CASSLTGGAGETQYF.

This sequence joins TRBV6-1 and TRBJ1-5; TCRdb's D call, TRBD1, is unchecked because there is no DNA. This CDR3 has 15 amino acids. Germline V gene data show CDR1 as MNHNS and CDR2 as SASEGT. CDR3 in amino acids: CASSEVSRADQPQHF.

The chain carries TRBV5-1 and TRBJ2-3; TCRdb's D call, TRBD1, is unchecked because there is no DNA. Germline CDR1 and CDR2: SGHRS and YFSETQ. This CDR3 is 15 amino acids long. CDR3 protein: CASSKRGGEADTQYF.

The rearrangement uses TRBV5-1 and TRBJ2-2; TCRdb reports TRBD1, a call that lacks DNA to check it against. Germline CDR1 SGHRS, CDR2 YFSETQ. CDR3 size: 18 residues. CDR3 sequence reads: CASSLSWGWYPNTGELFF. Drawing the rest from reference TRBV5-1 and TRBJ2-2, the complete variable domain is KAGVTQTPRYLIKTRGQQVTLSCSPISGHRSVSWYQQTPGQGLQFLFEYFSETQRNKGNFPGRFSGRQFSNSRSEMNVSTLELGDSALYLCASSLSWGWYPNTGELFFGEGSRLTVL.

V and J are TRBV5-1 and TRBJ2-5; the TCRdb D gene call, TRBD2, has no DNA to confirm it. The germline CDR1 and CDR2 sequences are SGHRS and YFSETQ. The CDR3 sequence is 15 residues long. The CDR3 loop is CASSLVPGGLETQYF.

The chain joins TRBV27 to TRBJ1-6. Germline V gives CDR1 MNHEY, CDR2 SMNVEV (reference sequence). The CDR3 sequence is 16 residues long. This CDR3 is CASSLSPGSYNSPLHF.

The chain links TRBV7-8 to TRBJ2-7. The CDR3 loop spans 14 amino acids. CDR1 and CDR2 (germline): SGHVS, FQNEAQ. The CDR3 loop is CASSLGGRSYEQYF.

The chain employs TRBV10-1 and TRBJ2-1; the D call from TCRdb, TRBD2, cannot be confirmed without DNA. CDR1 and CDR2 (germline): WNHNN, SYGVQD (reference sequence). This CDR3 contains 15 residues. The CDR3 is CASSDGRASLGEQFF.

The genes are TRBV6-1 and TRBJ1-1; the TRBD1 assignment by TCRdb is unverifiable without DNA. The CDR3 totals 15 residues. Germline V gene lookup returns CDR1 MNHNS and CDR2 SASEGT. The CDR3 is CASARRREMNTEAFF.

The chain is built from TRBV3-1 and TRBJ1-1; TCRdb designates TRBD1, a call that cannot be tested without DNA. The V gene's germline CDR1 is LGHDT and CDR2 YNNKEL (reference sequence). The CDR3 runs to 13 residues. The CDR3 spells CASRGTGRTEAFF.